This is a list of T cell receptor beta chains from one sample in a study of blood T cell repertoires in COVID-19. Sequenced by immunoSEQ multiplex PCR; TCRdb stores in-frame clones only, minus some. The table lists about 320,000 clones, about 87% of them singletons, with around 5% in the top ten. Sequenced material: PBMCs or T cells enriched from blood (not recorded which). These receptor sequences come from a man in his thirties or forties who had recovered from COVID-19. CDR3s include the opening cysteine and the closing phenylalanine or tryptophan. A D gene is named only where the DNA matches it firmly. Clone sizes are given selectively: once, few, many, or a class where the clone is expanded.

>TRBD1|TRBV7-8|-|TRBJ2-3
CASSSPGQGKDTQYF
TGTGCCAGCAGCTCCCCGGGACAGGGTAAAGATACGCAGTATTTT
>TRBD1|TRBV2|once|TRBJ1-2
CASTSARQGLNYGYTF
TGTGCCAGCACCAGTGCTCGACAGGGCCTTAACTATGGCTACACCTTC
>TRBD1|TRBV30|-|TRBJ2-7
CAWSVFGQGLSYEQYF
TGTGCCTGGAGTGTATTCGGACAGGGCCTCTCCTACGAGCAGTACTTC
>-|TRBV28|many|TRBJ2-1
CASSSPGYEQFF
TGTGCCAGCAGTTCTCCGGGGTATGAGCAGTTCTTC
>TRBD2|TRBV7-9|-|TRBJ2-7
CASSYSLAGGAYEQYF
TGTGCCAGCAGCTATTCACTAGCGGGGGGCGCCTACGAGCAGTACTTC
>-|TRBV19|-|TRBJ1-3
CASSPGLGNTIYF
TGTGCCAGTAGCCCCGGACTTGGAAACACCATATATTTT
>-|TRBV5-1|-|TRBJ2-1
CASSLTRGRYEQFF
TGCGCCAGCAGCCTGACTAGGGGAAGGTATGAGCAGTTCTTC
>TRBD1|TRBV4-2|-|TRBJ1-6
CASSLTPGQGANSPLHF
TGTGCCAGCAGCCTCACCCCCGGACAGGGGGCCAATTCACCCCTCCACTTT
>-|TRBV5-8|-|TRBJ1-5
CASSLVGSGNQPQHF
TGTGCCAGCAGCTTGGTGGGTAGCGGCAATCAGCCCCAGCATTTT
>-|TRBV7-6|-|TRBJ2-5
CASSLGVTGQETQYF
TGTGCCAGCAGCTTAGGGGTGACAGGACAAGAGACCCAGTACTTC
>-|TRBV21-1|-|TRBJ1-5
CASSEAARQGSFNQPQHF
TGTGCCAGCAGCGAAGCCGCCCGACAGGGGTCTTTCAATCAGCCCCAGCATTTT
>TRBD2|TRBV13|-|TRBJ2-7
CASSTSGLAGGEQYF
TGTGCCAGCAGCACCTCGGGACTAGCGGGGGGCGAGCAGTACTTC
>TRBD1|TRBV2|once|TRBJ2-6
CASRGRTGDGANVLTF
TGTGCCAGCAGGGGTCGGACAGGGGATGGGGCCAACGTCCTGACTTTC
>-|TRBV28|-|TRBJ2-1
CASSDPAQGEQFF
TGTGCCAGCAGCGACCCGGCCCAGGGGGAGCAGTTCTTC
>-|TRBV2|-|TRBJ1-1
CASSALNTEAFF
TGTGCCAGCAGTGCATTGAACACTGAAGCTTTCTTT
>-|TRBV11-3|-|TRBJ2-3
CASSLRRETDTQYF
TGTGCCAGCAGCTTACGGAGGGAGACAGATACGCAGTATTTT
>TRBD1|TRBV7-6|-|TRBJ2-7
CASSSGTGESSYEQYF
TGTGCCAGCAGCTCCGGGACAGGAGAAAGCTCCTACGAGCAGTACTTC
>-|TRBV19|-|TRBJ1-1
CASSTRGASEAFF
TGTGCCAGTAGTACACGGGGGGCATCCGAAGCTTTCTTT
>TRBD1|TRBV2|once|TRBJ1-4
CASSDLPGQGREKLFF
TGTGCCAGCAGTGACCTCCCGGGACAGGGTCGGGAAAAACTGTTTTTT
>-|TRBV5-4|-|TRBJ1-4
CASSFSFATNEKLFF
TGTGCCAGCAGCTTCTCCTTCGCAACTAATGAAAAACTGTTTTTT
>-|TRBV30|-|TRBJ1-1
CAWSKHRELAFF
TGTGCCTGGAGTAAACACAGGGAGCTAGCTTTCTTT
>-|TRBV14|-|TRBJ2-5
CAPEGARGFETQYF
TGTGCCCCGGAGGGGGCCCGGGGCTTTGAGACCCAGTACTTC
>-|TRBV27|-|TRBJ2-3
CASSLRGLYTDTQYF
TGTGCCAGCAGTTTGAGAGGGTTATACACAGATACGCAGTATTTT
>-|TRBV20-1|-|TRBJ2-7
CSASPPLGGAYEQYF
TGCAGTGCTAGTCCCCCACTAGGTGGGGCCTACGAGCAGTACTTC
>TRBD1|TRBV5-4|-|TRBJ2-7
CASSFGTVTYEQYF
TGTGCCAGCAGCTTCGGGACAGTCACCTACGAGCAGTACTTC
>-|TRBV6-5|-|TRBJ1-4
CASSYARGVEKLFF
TGTGCCAGCAGTTACGCCAGGGGTGTAGAAAAACTGTTTTTT
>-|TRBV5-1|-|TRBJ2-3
CASSLRGTDTQYF
TGCGCCAGCAGCCTGAGGGGCACAGATACGCAGTATTTT
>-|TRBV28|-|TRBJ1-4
CASSLSGGAGEKLFF
TGTGCCAGCAGTTTATCGGGGGGGGCGGGTGAAAAACTGTTTTTT
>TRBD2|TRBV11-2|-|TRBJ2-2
CASSQIAGAWTGELFF
TGTGCCAGCAGCCAAATAGCGGGGGCGTGGACCGGGGAGCTGTTTTTT
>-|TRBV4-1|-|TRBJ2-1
CASTTTSDSYNEQFF
TGCGCCAGCACCACTACTTCCGACAGCTACAATGAGCAGTTCTTC
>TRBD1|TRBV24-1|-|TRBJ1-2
CATSDSPGTGADYGYTF
TGTGCCACCAGTGATTCCCCCGGGACAGGTGCCGACTATGGCTACACCTTC
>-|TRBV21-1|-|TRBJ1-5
CASSKGGDRGHGSNQPQHF
TGTGCCAGCAGCAAAGGGGGAGACAGGGGGCATGGGAGCAATCAGCCCCAGCATTTT
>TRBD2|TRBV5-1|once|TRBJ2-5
CASSWGLAGGLGETQYF
TGCGCCAGCAGCTGGGGACTAGCGGGGGGACTAGGAGAGACCCAGTACTTC
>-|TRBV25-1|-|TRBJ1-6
CASRSGLVNSPLHF
TGTGCCAGCAGGTCGGGACTGGTAAATTCACCCCTCCACTTT
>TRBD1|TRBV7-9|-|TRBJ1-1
CASGGQGWNTEAFF
TGTGCCAGCGGGGGACAGGGATGGAACACTGAAGCTTTCTTT
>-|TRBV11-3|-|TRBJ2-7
CASSLGRGFSYEQYF
TGTGCCAGCAGCTTGGGTCGGGGGTTTTCCTACGAGCAGTACTTC
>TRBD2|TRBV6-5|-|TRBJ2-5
CASIPLAGGPETQYF
TGTGCCAGCATCCCCCTAGCGGGGGGGCCAGAGACCCAGTACTTC
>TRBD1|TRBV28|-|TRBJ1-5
CASSLPGQGASNQPQHF
TGTGCCAGCAGTTTACCGGGACAGGGGGCTTCCAATCAGCCCCAGCATTTT
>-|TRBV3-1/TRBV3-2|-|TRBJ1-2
CASAPTTNYGYTF
TGTGCCAGCGCTCCGACAACTAACTATGGCTACACCTTC
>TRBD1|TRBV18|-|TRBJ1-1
CASSPTGGANTEAFF
TGTGCCAGCTCACCCACAGGGGGCGCGAACACTGAAGCTTTCTTT
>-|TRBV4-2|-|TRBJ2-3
CASSLRSDTQYF
TGTGCCAGCAGCTTGAGGTCAGATACGCAGTATTTT
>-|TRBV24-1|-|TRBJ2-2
CATSDTTVNTGELFF
TGTGCCACCAGTGACACGACAGTGAACACCGGGGAGCTGTTTTTT
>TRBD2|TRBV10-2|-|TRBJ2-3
CASSALAGGRAGTDTQYF
TGCGCCAGCAGTGCACTAGCGGGGGGGCGAGCGGGCACAGATACGCAGTATTTT